This entry lists 26 T cell receptor beta chains sequenced from one sample in a study of technical replicates of blood from a few donors. Using immunoSEQ multiplex PCR, the repertoire was profiled, and TCRdb retains in-frame clones only, with some absent. The table lists tens of thousands of clones, roughly 93% of them singletons. The specimen was T cells isolated from PBMCs. All receptors derive from a human donor in good health.

The table lists this clone with a count of one. The chain employs TRBV11-2 and TRBJ1-1, with TRBD1 matching over 7 bases. Looked up from germline, CDR1 is SGHAT and CDR2 is FQNNGV. J lost 8 bases, V lost 4 bases, and 4 bases had no gene match. CDR3 length: 12 residues. CDR3: CASSSTGREAFF. CDR3 DNA sequence: TGTGCCAGCAGCTCGACAGGGCGGGAAGCTTTCTTT.

The chain recombines TRBV28 with TRBJ2-1; TRBD1 matches at 11 bases. The CDR3 is 15 amino acids. Losses at the gene ends were 7 bases for V and 4 bases for J; bases not matched to a gene: 6. Germline V gives CDR1 MDHEN, CDR2 SYDVKM. CDR3 in DNA: TGTGCCAGCATCCCGGACAGGGGGCTGTACAATGAGCAGTTCTTC. Its protein product is CASIPDRGLYNEQFF.

The chain combines TRBV7-9 with TRBJ2-3; 8 nucleotides agree with TRBD2. This CDR3 region has 15 residues. Germline loops: CDR1 SEHNR, CDR2 FQNEAQ (reference sequence). J was trimmed by 0 bases and V by 5 bases; bases with no gene match: 4. CDR3 DNA sequence: TGTGCCAGCAGCCGAGCGGGAGTTAGCACAGATACGCAGTATTTT. It yields the protein CASSRAGVSTDTQYF. Filled out from reference TRBV7-9 and TRBJ2-3, the complete variable domain reads DTGVSQNPRHKITKRGQNVTFRCDPISEHNRLYWYRQTLGQGPEFLTYFQNEAQLEKSRLLSDRFSAERPKGSFSTLEIQRTEQGDSAMYLCASSRAGVSTDTQYFGPGTRLTVL.

The chain employs TRBV7-6 and TRBJ1-5; D is undetermined. V lost 1 base and J lost 4, with 5 bases in between. This CDR3 is built from 13 residues. Germline V gene lookup returns CDR1 SGHVS and CDR2 FNYEAQ. This CDR3 is CASSLDLNQPQHF. CDR3 coding DNA: TGTGCCAGCAGCTTAGATCTTAATCAGCCCCAGCATTTT.

The chain employs TRBV28 and TRBJ1-2; TRBD1 matches at 7 bases. Trimming removed 8 bases from V and 8 bases from J; junction bases left unmatched: 5. Germline values: CDR1 MDHEN, CDR2 SYDVKM. The CDR3 spans 11 residues. This chain's CDR3 is CASGPGGGYTF. CDR3 bases: TGTGCCAGCGGGCCAGGGGGAGGCTACACCTTC.

V is TRBV29-1 and J is TRBJ2-3; no clear D. The V gene's germline CDR1 is SQVTM and CDR2 ANQGSEA. The CDR3 runs to 12 residues. The germline V and J ends were trimmed by 7 bases and 0 bases, with 8 bases remaining between them. The CDR3 region is CSEASSTDTQYF. The CDR3 coding sequence is TGCAGCGAAGCCTCTAGCACAGATACGCAGTATTTT.

CDR3 DNA: TGTGCCAGCACCCAAATAGGGGGGAACACCGGGGAGCTGTTTTTT. Its protein product is CASTQIGGNTGELFF. The chain couples TRBV7-3 to TRBJ2-2, with a possible D match to TRBD1 (6 bases). The V and J ends lost 7 bases and 1 base respectively, with 13 bases between them. CDR1 and CDR2 from the germline V gene are SGHTA and FQGTGA. CDR3 length: 15 residues.

This chain connects TRBV5-1 to TRBJ1-1, with D uncertain. The V gene lost 7 bases and the J gene lost 4 bases, with 8 bases spanning the gap. The length of the CDR3 is 11 residues. CDR1 SGHRS and CDR2 YFSETQ come from the germline V gene. In nucleotides, the CDR3 is TGCGCCAGCGTGGGAGCCACTGAAGCTTTCTTT. This codes for CASVGATEAFF.

J is TRBJ2-1 and V is TRBV7-9; tentative D call: TRBD2 (5 bases). Germline V lookup: CDR1 SEHNR, CDR2 FQNEAQ (reference sequence). CDR3 length: 15 residues. The V gene lost 8 bases and the J gene lost 10 bases, with 24 bases spanning the gap. CDR3: CASAPPGLNMGEQFF. Here the CDR3 DNA reads TGTGCCAGCGCTCCACCCGGACTTAACATGGGGGAGCAGTTCTTC. Using reference TRBV7-9 and TRBJ2-1 for the parts outside the CDR3, the full variable domain is DTGVSQNPRHKITKRGQNVTFRCDPISEHNRLYWYRQTLGQGPEFLTYFQNEAQLEKSRLLSDRFSAERPKGSFSTLEIQRTEQGDSAMYLCASAPPGLNMGEQFFGPGTRLTVL.

The V and J genes are TRBV4-2 and TRBJ2-3; 9 positions agree with TRBD2. Germline trimming cut 1 base from V and 6 bases from J; bases unmatched to any gene: 8. In germline, CDR1 is LGHNA, CDR2 YNFKEQ. The CDR3 has 16 residues. CDR3 sequence (DNA): TGTGCCAGCAGCCAAGTTCCTAGCGGGAATGGGGATACGCAGTATTTT. Translated, it gives CASSQVPSGNGDTQYF.

V usage is TRBV10-3 and J usage is TRBJ2-7, with a tentative D call TRBD2 (6 bases). The germline V and J ends were trimmed by 3 bases and 0 bases, with 21 bases remaining between them. Germline V gives CDR1 ENHRY, CDR2 SYGVKD. The CDR3 totals 18 residues. Here the CDR3 DNA reads TGTGCCATCAGTGACGGATTGGGAGGCCGGATTAGCTCCTACGAGCAGTACTTC. It specifies CAISDGLGGRISSYEQYF.

V is TRBV19 and J is TRBJ2-1; 11 nucleotides align to TRBD2. V gave up 6 bases and J gave up 3 bases; unmatched junction bases: 7. This CDR3 comprises 16 residues. Germline V CDR1 and CDR2: LNHDA, SQIVND (reference sequence). CDR3 sequence (DNA): TGTGCCAGTAGCCGACGTAGCGGGAGGGACTACAATGAGCAGTTCTTC. It is translated as CASSRRSGRDYNEQFF.

The chain couples TRBV11-2 to TRBJ2-5; TRBD2 agrees at 7 bases. The CDR3 totals 13 residues. CDR1 and CDR2 (germline): SGHAT, FQNNGV. Trimming took 4 bases from V and 12 from J; bases not matched to a gene: 11. CDR3 in amino acids: CASSSGEGRGEYF. The CDR3 coding sequence is TGTGCCAGCAGCTCCGGGGAGGGGCGGGGCGAGTACTTC.

The chain is built from TRBV11-3 and TRBJ2-2; 9 bases are a match to TRBD2. The CDR3 runs to 14 residues. V shed 7 bases, J shed 4 bases, and the junction held 4 bases outside the gene matches. Per germline, CDR1 SGHNT and CDR2 YENEEA. CDR3 amino acids: CASTTSGLTGELFF. The CDR3 region has the DNA TGTGCCAGCACCACTAGCGGGCTCACCGGGGAGCTGTTTTTT.

This chain connects TRBV4-1 to TRBJ1-4, with a possible D match to TRBD1 (5 bases). This CDR3 spans 15 amino acids. CDR1 is MGHRA and CDR2 is YSYEKL in the germline V gene. Trimming stripped 4 bases from V and 4 bases from J, with 13 bases between. The CDR3 reads CASSRGVGDNEKLFF. The CDR3 DNA follows: TGCGCCAGCAGCCGGGGGGTGGGGGATAATGAAAAACTGTTTTTT.

V is TRBV5-1 and J is TRBJ1-1; D is ambiguous. Germline CDR1 SGHRS, CDR2 YFSETQ. Trimming removed 2 bases at V and 1 base at J, with 9 bases between. The CDR3 consists of 14 residues. The CDR3 sequence is CASSFTTENTEAFF. CDR3 DNA sequence: TGCGCCAGCAGCTTCACTACCGAGAACACTGAAGCTTTCTTT.

This sequence joins TRBV11-3 and TRBJ2-1; TRBD2 aligns across 10 bases. Trimming took 5 bases from V and 3 from J; bases not matched to a gene: 16. Germline V gene lookup returns CDR1 SGHNT and CDR2 YENEEA. The CDR3 has 19 amino acids. The CDR3 DNA is TGTGCCAGCAGCCCGGGTTGGCTAGCGGGAGTGTTGGACTACAATGAGCAGTTCTTC. This gives the protein CASSPGWLAGVLDYNEQFF. The variable domain in full, completed from reference TRBV11-3 and TRBJ2-1, reads EAGVVQSPRYKIIEKKQPVAFWCNPISGHNTLYWYLQNLGQGPELLIRYENEEAVDDSQLPKDRFSAERLKGVDSTLKIQPAELGDSAVYLCASSPGWLAGVLDYNEQFFGPGTRLTVL.

This chain connects TRBV10-3 to TRBJ1-5; D is perhaps TRBD1 (5 bases). V was shortened by 8 bases and J by 0 bases, with 14 bases between the two germline ends. Germline V gene sequence: CDR1 ENHRY, CDR2 SYGVKD. This CDR3 has 15 residues. The DNA for the CDR3 is TGTGCCATCGGGCCAGGGCAGATTAGCAATCAGCCCCAGCATTTT. Translation: CAIGPGQISNQPQHF.

V gene TRBV30 combines with J gene TRBJ1-2; D perhaps matches TRBD1 (5 bases). V was shortened by 6 bases and J by 6 bases, with 14 bases between the two germline ends. This CDR3 comprises 12 residues. The germline CDR1 and CDR2 sequences are GTSNPN and SVGIG (reference sequence). CDR3 nucleotides: TGTGCCTGCCCGTCGACAGCCAATGGCTACACCTTC. Amino acid sequence: CACPSTANGYTF.

The genes are TRBV9 and TRBJ2-1; 7 bases map to TRBD1. Germline CDR1 SGDLS, CDR2 YYNGEE. The ends lost 0 bases at V and 5 bases at J; junction bases unmatched: 2. This CDR3 contains 14 residues. As DNA, the CDR3 is TGTGCCAGCAGCGTAGAGGGGGCCCACAATGAGCAGTTCTTC. The encoded protein is CASSVEGAHNEQFF.

The rearrangement uses TRBV5-4 and TRBJ1-2; D is undetermined. Trimming removed 1 base from V and 5 bases from J, with 6 bases in between. The CDR3 extends over 12 amino acids. CDR1 is SGHNT and CDR2 is YYREEE in the germline V gene (reference sequence). DNA of the CDR3: TGTGCCAGCAGCTTGTCGGAGTATGGCTACACCTTC. Translation gives CASSLSEYGYTF. Together with reference TRBV5-4 and TRBJ1-2, the CDR3 gives the full variable domain: ETGVTQSPTHLIKTRGQQVTLRCSSQSGHNTVSWYQQALGQGPQFIFQYYREEENGRGNFPPRFSGLQFPNYSSELNVNALELDDSALYLCASSLSEYGYTFGSGTRLTVV.

The CDR3, as DNA: TGTGCCACCTCCTCGACCGGGACTAGCGCGAACGAGCAGTACTTC. This sequence encodes CATSSTGTSANEQYF. V is TRBV19 and J is TRBJ2-7, with 10 positions matching TRBD2. The V segment lost 10 bases and the J segment 5 bases; nucleotides outside the gene matches: 14. The germline CDR1 and CDR2 sequences are LNHDA and SQIVND (reference sequence). This CDR3 comprises 15 residues.

V gene TRBV11-3 combines with J gene TRBJ2-5; D perhaps matches TRBD1 (5 bases). The CDR3 has 14 amino acids. From germline, CDR1 is SGHNT and CDR2 YENEEA. V lost 1 base, J lost 4 bases, and 10 bases lay in between. This CDR3 is CASSLGRAGETQYF. The CDR3 DNA follows: TGTGCCAGCAGCTTAGGCAGGGCTGGAGAGACCCAGTACTTC.

The V and J genes are TRBV7-3 and TRBJ1-2, with D possibly TRBD1 on 5 matching bases. The germline V and J ends were trimmed by 0 bases and 6 bases, with 11 bases remaining between them. CDR1 SGHTA and CDR2 FQGTGA come from the germline V gene. CDR3 length equals 14 residues. CDR3 loop: CASSLTFGANGYTF. Here the CDR3 DNA reads TGTGCCAGCAGCTTAACATTTGGGGCAAATGGCTACACCTTC.

The rearrangement uses TRBV5-1 and TRBJ1-2; maybe TRBD1 (5 bases). The CDR3 loop spans 15 amino acids. Looked up from germline, CDR1 is SGHRS and CDR2 is YFSETQ. Trimming left V 0 bases short and J 4 bases short, with 13 bases between. As DNA, the CDR3 is TGCGCCAGCAGCTTGGACAGGCGGGGGGTCTATGGCTACACCTTC. Translating it yields CASSLDRRGVYGYTF.

The chain has TRBV6-1 and TRBJ1-3; D ambiguous. This CDR3 contains 12 residues. CDR1 is MNHNS and CDR2 is SASEGT in the germline V gene. V shed 4 bases and J shed 4 bases, with 5 bases lying between them. DNA for the CDR3: TGTGCCAGCAGTGGCAGGGGAAACACCATATATTTT. Translating it yields CASSGRGNTIYF.